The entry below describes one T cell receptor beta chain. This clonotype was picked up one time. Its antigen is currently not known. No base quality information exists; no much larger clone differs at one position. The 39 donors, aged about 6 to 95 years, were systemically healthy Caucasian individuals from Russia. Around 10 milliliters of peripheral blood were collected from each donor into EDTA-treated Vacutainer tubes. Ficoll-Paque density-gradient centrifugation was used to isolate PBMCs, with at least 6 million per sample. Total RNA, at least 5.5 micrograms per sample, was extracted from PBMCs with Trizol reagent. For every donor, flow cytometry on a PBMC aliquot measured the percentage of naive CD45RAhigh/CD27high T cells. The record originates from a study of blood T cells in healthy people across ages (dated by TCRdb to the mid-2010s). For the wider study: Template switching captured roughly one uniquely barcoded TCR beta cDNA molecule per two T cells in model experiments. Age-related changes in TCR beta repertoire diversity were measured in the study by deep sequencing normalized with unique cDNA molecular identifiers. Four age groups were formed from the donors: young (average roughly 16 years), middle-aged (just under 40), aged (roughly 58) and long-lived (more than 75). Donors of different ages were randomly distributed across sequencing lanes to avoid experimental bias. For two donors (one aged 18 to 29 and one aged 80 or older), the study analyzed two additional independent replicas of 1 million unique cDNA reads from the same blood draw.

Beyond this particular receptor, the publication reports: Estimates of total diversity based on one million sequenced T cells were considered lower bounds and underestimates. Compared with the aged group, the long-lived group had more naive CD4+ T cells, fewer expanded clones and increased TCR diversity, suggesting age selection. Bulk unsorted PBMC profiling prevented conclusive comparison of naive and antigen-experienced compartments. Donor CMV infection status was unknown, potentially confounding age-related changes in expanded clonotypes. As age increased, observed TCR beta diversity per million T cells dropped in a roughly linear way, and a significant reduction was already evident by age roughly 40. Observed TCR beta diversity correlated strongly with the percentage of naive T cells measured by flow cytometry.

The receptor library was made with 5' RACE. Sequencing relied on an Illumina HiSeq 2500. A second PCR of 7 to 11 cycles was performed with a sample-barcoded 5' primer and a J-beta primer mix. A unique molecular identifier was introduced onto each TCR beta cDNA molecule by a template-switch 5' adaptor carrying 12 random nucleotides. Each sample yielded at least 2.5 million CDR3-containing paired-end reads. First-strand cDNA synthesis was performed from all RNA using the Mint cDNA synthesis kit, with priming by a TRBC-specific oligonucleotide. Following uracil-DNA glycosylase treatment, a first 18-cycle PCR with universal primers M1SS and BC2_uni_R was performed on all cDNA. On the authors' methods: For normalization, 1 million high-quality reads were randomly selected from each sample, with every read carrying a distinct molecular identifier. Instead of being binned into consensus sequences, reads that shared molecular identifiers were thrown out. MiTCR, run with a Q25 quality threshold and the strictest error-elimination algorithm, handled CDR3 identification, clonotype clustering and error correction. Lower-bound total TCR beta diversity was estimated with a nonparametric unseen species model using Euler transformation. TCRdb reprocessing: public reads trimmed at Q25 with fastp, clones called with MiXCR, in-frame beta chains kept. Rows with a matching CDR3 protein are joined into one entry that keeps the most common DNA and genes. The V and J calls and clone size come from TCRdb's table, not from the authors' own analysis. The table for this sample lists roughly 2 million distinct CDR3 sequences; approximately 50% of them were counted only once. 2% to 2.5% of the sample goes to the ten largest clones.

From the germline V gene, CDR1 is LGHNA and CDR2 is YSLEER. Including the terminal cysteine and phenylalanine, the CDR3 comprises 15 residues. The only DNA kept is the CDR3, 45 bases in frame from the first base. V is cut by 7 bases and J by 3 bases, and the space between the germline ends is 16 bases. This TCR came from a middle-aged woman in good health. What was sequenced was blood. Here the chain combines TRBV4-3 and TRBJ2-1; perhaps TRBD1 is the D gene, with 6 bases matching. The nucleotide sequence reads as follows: TGCGCCAGCATCCGAGTGGGGGCGTGCTACAATGAGCAGTTCTTC. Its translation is CASIRVGACYNEQFF.